These 16 T cell receptor beta chains were sequenced from one sample in a study of T cells in Graves' hyperthyroidism and ophthalmopathy. Amplified TCR beta CDR3 regions derived from RNA transcripts. The HTBI set primed first-round TCR CDR3 RT-PCR. TCRdb called the multiplex PCR reads again in MiXCR, with one record for every CDR3 protein. The sample has roughly 500,000 distinct CDR3 sequences; approximately 23% are singletons. The sequenced sample consisted of blood. These receptors all stem from a woman in her sixties or seventies with Graves' ophthalmopathy.

The rearrangement uses TRBV5-6 and TRBJ2-5; 11 nucleotides align to TRBD2. Unmatched junction bases numbered 7, after V lost 1 base and J lost 2 bases. This CDR3 has 17 residues. The germline V gene has CDR1 SGHDT and CDR2 YYEEEE. This CDR3 is CASSLSVAGGPQETQYF. The CDR3 nucleotides are TGTGCCAGCAGCTTGTCGGTAGCGGGAGGGCCACAAGAGACCCAGTACTTC.

The chain links TRBV12-3 or TRBV12-4 to TRBJ2-1; D is undetermined. The V and J ends lost 10 bases and 0 bases respectively, with 10 bases between them. The CDR3 spans 13 residues. The CDR3 sequence is CAIRAPSYNEQFF. The CDR3 nucleotides read TGTGCCATCAGAGCTCCCTCCTACAATGAGCAGTTCTTC.

The V call is TRBV3-1, the J call TRBJ2-1; the match to TRBD1 covers 10 bases. The junction had 1 base not matched to a gene; V was cut back by 5 bases and J by 0 bases. The CDR3 length is 15 residues. Germline lookup yields CDR1 LGHDT and CDR2 YNNKEL (reference sequence). The chain's CDR3 is CASSGQGDSYNEQFF. CDR3 DNA sequence: TGTGCCAGCAGCGGACAGGGGGACTCCTACAATGAGCAGTTCTTC.

A remark on this clonotype: The junction departs from the called germline gene at one end, perhaps through a read error. The chain joins TRBV24-1 to TRBJ1-1; D gene unclear. CDR1 is KGHDR, CDR2 SFDVKD, per germline. The CDR3 length is 14 residues. CDR3 sequence: CATQLFDGNPEAFF. For the CDR3, the DNA is TGTGCCACCCAACTATTCGACGGGAACCCTGAAGCTTTCTTT.

The genes are TRBV30 and TRBJ1-1; no firm D call. This CDR3 comprises 11 residues. Germline V gives CDR1 GTSNPN, CDR2 SVGIG (reference sequence). The V end was cut by 0 bases, the J end by 6 bases, with 5 bases between. CDR3 nucleotide sequence: TGTGCCTGGAGTGTAAGCCCTGAAGCTTTCTTT. Translation gives CAWSVSPEAFF.

The rearrangement uses TRBV3-1 and TRBJ2-2; tentative D call: TRBD2 (6 bases). V was trimmed by 1 base and J by 4 bases, leaving 13 bases between them. The CDR3 length is 16 residues. From germline, CDR1 is LGHDT and CDR2 YNNKEL (reference sequence). DNA of the CDR3: TGTGCCAGCAGCCAAGTTGGAGGGACTGGCACCGGGGAGCTGTTTTTT. It yields the protein CASSQVGGTGTGELFF.

J is TRBJ1-1 and V is TRBV20-1; tentative D call: TRBD1 (5 bases). This CDR3 comprises 14 residues. CDR1 is DFQATT, CDR2 SNEGSKA, per germline (reference sequence). V was cut by 5 bases and J by 1 base, with 14 bases left in between. The CDR3 DNA reads as TGCAGTGCTCCAAAAGGAGGGACGAACACTGAAGCTTTCTTT. Amino acids: CSAPKGGTNTEAFF.

This clonotype was counted ten times or more. The chain carries TRBV12-5 and TRBJ1-1; D unresolved. Trimming removed 4 bases from V and 1 base from J, with 1 base in between. Germline V gene data show CDR1 as LGHNT and CDR2 as FRNRAP. CDR3 size: 11 residues. The CDR3 DNA follows: TGTGCTAGTGGTTGGAACACTGAAGCTTTCTTT. Amino acid sequence: CASGWNTEAFF.

This clonotype was seen repeatedly, ten times or more. This sequence joins TRBV6-2 or TRBV6-3 and TRBJ2-1; D uncertain. The CDR3 has 8 amino acids. V lost 8 bases and J 10 bases, leaving 3 bases between the germline ends. In germline, CDR1 is MNHEY, CDR2 SVGEGT. The CDR3, as DNA: TGTGCCAGCTACGAGCAGTTCTTC. Translating it yields CASYEQFF.

This clonotype was detected only a few times. V is TRBV2 and J is TRBJ1-1; D is unresolved. Germline V gene sequence: CDR1 SNHLY, CDR2 FYNNEI. The CDR3 has 15 residues. Trimming left V 9 bases short and J 1 base short, with 18 bases between. CDR3 sequence reads: CARSQRASRNTEAFF. CDR3 bases: TGTGCCAGGTCACAGAGGGCTTCCAGGAACACTGAAGCTTTCTTT.

The chain employs TRBV6-4 and TRBJ1-1, with D unclear. The CDR3 contains 16 residues. Trimming removed 5 bases from V and 0 bases from J, with 16 bases in between. Germline CDR1 is MRHNA and CDR2 is SNTAGT. The CDR3 sequence is CASSLEGQAMNTEAFF. The CDR3 coding sequence is TGTGCCAGCAGTTTGGAGGGCCAGGCAATGAACACTGAAGCTTTCTTT.

Ten or more counts support this clonotype. The chain joins TRBV6-1 to TRBJ2-2; 11 bases align to TRBD1. This CDR3 comprises 16 residues. J was trimmed by 7 bases and V by 5 bases; bases with no gene match: 9. CDR1 and CDR2 (germline): MNHNS, SASEGT. CDR3 residues: CASSSTGQGAGGELFF. As DNA, the CDR3 is TGTGCCAGCAGTTCAACCGGACAGGGGGCTGGCGGGGAGCTGTTTTTT.

Notes on this clonotype: One base away lies a much larger clone, so this may be a sequencing read error. The chain links TRBV11-1 to TRBJ2-1, with 7 bases that match TRBD1. Germline V gene lookup returns CDR1 SGHAT and CDR2 FQDESV (reference sequence). This CDR3 contains 14 residues. In DNA form, the CDR3 reads TGTGCCAGCAGCATGACAGGGTGGGTCAATGAGCAGTCCTTC. Its protein is CASSMTGWVNEQSF.

The chain employs TRBV4-1 and TRBJ2-2; TRBD1 might be the D (6 bases). CDR1 MGHRA and CDR2 YSYEKL come from the germline V gene. This CDR3 has 15 amino acids. The germline V and J ends were trimmed by 2 bases and 0 bases, with 7 bases remaining between them. The CDR3 sequence is CASSQNRANTGELFF. Written as DNA, the CDR3 is TGCGCCAGCAGCCAAAACAGGGCGAACACCGGGGAGCTGTTTTTT.

This clonotype was picked up a small number of times. The chain joins TRBV13 to TRBJ2-7, with D possibly matching TRBD2 (6 bases). Germline assignment: CDR1 PRHDT and CDR2 FYEKMQ (reference sequence). CDR3 size: 16 residues. Trimming removed 5 bases from V and 6 bases from J, with 23 bases in between. CDR3 coding DNA: TGTGCCAGCAGCGTTAATATCGGACTACCGGTAGCCGAGCAGTACTTC. This encodes CASSVNIGLPVAEQYF.

Ten or more counts support this clonotype. V gene TRBV19 combines with J gene TRBJ1-1, with D unresolved. Germline assignment: CDR1 LNHDA and CDR2 SQIVND (reference sequence). The CDR3 spans 12 residues. The V gene lost 8 bases and the J gene lost 4 bases, with 11 bases spanning the gap. CDR3 DNA: TGTGCCAGTTTTCCCGGCGGCACTGAAGCTTTCTTT. Its protein is CASFPGGTEAFF.